Listed here is a single TCR beta chain. Germline V gene sequence: CDR1 LNHDA, CDR2 SQIVND (reference sequence). The CDR3 has 16 residues. Unmatched junction bases numbered 13, after V lost 6 bases and J lost 7 bases. The sample originates from a study of blood T cell repertoires in COVID-19. Overall study: Specimens from acute and convalescent COVID-19 originated in the United States, Italy and Spain. In each case, the material was cDNA or gDNA derived from T cells, B-cell-depleted T cells, or PBMCs.

As handled by the study authors: Cell counts per sample came from amplifying reference gene primers. Using immunoSEQ multiplex PCR, the repertoire was profiled, and TCRdb retains in-frame clones only, with some absent. For V, J and clone size, that table is used; D and trimming come from the DNA. The sample records roughly 180,000 clones, about three quarters being singletons. Patients of the Seattle cohort, enrolled during active infection, were followed longitudinally. The chain joins TRBV19 to TRBJ1-5; 9 bases agree with TRBD1. The sequencing input was peripheral blood. The sequence was obtained from a woman aged 80 or older with COVID-19, enrolled during active disease. The CDR3 loop reads CASRNPGQGSQQPQHF. In DNA, the CDR3 is TGTGCCAGTAGGAACCCGGGACAGGGATCGCAACAGCCCCAGCATTTT.